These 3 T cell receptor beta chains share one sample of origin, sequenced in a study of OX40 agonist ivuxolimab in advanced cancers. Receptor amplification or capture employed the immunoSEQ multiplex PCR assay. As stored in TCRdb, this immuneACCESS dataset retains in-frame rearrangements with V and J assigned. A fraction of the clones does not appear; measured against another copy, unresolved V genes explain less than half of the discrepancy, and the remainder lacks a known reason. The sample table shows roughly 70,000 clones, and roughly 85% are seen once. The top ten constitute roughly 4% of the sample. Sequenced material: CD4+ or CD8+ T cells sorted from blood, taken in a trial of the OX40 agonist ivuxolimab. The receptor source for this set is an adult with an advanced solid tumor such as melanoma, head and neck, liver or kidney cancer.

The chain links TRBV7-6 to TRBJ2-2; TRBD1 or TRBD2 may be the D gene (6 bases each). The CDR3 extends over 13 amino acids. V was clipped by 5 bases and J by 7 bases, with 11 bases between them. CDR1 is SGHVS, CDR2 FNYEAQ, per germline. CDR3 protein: CASSTRGGGELFF. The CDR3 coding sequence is TGTGCCAGCAGCACCAGGGGAGGCGGGGAGCTGTTTTTT.

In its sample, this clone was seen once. In nucleotides, the CDR3 is TGTGCCAGCAGTTTATATACAGCCTGGGGCTCAGATACGCAGTATTTT. It specifies CASSLYTAWGSDTQYF. The chain uses TRBV27 and TRBJ2-3; D perhaps matches TRBD1 (5 bases). The CDR3 is 16 amino acids. Germline loops: CDR1 MNHEY, CDR2 SMNVEV (reference sequence). V lost 1 base and J lost 4, with 15 bases in between.

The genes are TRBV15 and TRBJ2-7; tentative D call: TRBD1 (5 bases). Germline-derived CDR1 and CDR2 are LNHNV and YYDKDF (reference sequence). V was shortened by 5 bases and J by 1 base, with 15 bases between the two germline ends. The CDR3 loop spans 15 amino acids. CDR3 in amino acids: CATSLGQEPSYEQYF. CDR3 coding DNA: TGTGCCACCAGCTTGGGGCAGGAGCCTTCCTACGAGCAGTACTTC.